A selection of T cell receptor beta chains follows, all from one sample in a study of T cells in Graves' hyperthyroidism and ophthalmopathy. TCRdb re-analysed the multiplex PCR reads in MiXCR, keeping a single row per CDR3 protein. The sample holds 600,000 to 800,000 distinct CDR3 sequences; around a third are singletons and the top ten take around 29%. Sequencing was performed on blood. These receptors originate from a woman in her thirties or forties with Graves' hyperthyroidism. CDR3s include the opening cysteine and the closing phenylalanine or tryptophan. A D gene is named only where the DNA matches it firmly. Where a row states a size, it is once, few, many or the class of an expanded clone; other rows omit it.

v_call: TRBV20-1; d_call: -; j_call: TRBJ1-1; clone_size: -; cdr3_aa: CSAQRAGRLNTEAFF; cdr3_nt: TGCAGTGCGCAAAGGGCGGGCAGATTGAACACTGAAGCTTTCTTT
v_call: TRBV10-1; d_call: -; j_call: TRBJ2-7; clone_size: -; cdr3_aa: CASSSLREVREQYF; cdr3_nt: TGTGCCAGCAGTAGCCTCAGGGAGGTGCGCGAGCAGTACTTC
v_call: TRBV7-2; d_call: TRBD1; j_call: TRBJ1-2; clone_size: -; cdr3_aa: CASSWQGEDGYTF; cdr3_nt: TGTGCCAGCAGCTGGCAGGGGGAAGATGGCTACACCTTC
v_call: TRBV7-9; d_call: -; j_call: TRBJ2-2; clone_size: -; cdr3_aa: CASSPPGASRSRELFF; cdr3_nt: TGTGCCAGCAGCCCCCCGGGGGCCTCCCGGTCCAGGGAGCTGTTTTTT
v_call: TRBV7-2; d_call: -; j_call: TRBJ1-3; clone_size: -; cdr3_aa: CASSPVGVGAGNTIYF; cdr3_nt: TGTGCCAGCAGTCCCGTCGGGGTGGGCGCAGGAAACACCATATATTTT
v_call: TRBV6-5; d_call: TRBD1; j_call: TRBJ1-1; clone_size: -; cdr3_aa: CASSSGGDPNTEAFF; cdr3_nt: TGTGCCAGCAGTTCAGGGGGGGACCCGAACACTGAAGCTTTCTTT
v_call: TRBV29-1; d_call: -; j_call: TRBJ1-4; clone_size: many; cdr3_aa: CSVDDGATNEKLFF; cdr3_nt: TGCAGCGTTGATGACGGAGCAACTAATGAAAAACTGTTTTTT
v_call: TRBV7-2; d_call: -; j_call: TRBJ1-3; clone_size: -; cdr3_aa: CASSLGVGLGNTIYF; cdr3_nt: TGTGCCAGCAGCTTAGGGGTAGGGCTCGGAAACACCATATATTTT
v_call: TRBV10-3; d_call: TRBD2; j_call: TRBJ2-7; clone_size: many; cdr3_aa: CAIKPSGGSSYEQYF; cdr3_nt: TGTGCCATCAAGCCTAGCGGGGGAAGTTCCTACGAGCAGTACTTC
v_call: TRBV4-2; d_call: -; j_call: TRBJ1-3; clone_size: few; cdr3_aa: CASGNRDRGGNTIYF; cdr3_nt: TGTGCCAGCGGTAACAGGGATCGAGGAGGAAACACCATATATTTT
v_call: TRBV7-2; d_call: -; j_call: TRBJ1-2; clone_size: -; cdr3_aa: CASSQAGERLYGYTF; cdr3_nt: TGTGCCAGCAGCCAGGCCGGGGAACGCCTCTATGGCTACACCTTC
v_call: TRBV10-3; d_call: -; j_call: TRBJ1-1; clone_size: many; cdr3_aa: CAISNMNTEAFF; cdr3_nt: TGTGCCATCAGCAACATGAACACTGAAGCTTTCTTT
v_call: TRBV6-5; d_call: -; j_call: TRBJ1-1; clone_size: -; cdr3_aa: CASSFRGRGNTEAFF; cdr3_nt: TGTGCCAGCAGTTTTAGGGGTCGGGGGAACACTGAAGCTTTCTTT
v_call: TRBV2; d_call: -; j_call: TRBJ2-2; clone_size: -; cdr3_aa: CASSEARSRGRGTGELFF; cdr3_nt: TGTGCCAGCAGTGAAGCCAGGAGTCGTGGCAGGGGCACCGGGGAGCTGTTTTTT
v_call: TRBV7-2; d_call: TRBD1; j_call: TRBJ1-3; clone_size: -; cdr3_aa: CASSRGSRVTGAANSGNTIYF; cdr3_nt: TGTGCCAGCAGCCGAGGGAGTCGTGTGACAGGGGCCGCTAACTCTGGAAACACCATATATTTT
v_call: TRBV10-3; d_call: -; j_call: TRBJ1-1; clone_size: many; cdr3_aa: CAISLGGGNTEAFF; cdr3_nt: TGTGCCATCAGTCTTGGGGGGGGAAACACTGAAGCTTTCTTT
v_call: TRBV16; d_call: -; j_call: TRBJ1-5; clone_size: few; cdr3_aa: CASAAQTRGQPQHF; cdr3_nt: TGTGCCAGCGCGGCACAAACGCGGGGGCAGCCCCAGCATTTT
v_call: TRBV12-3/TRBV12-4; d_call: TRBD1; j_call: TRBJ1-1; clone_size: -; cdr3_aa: CASSDPRTGGEAFF; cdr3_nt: TGTGCCAGCAGTGATCCAAGGACAGGGGGTGAAGCTTTCTTT
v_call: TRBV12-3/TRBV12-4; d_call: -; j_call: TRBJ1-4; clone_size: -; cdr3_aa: CASSWGLGTNEKLFF; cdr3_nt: TGTGCCAGCAGCTGGGGCCTAGGCACTAATGAAAAACTGTTTTTT
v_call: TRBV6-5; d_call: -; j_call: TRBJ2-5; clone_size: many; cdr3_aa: CASRSAEETQYF; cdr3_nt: TGTGCCAGCAGGTCGGCAGAAGAGACCCAGTACTTC
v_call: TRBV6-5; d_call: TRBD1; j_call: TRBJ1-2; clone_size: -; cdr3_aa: CASSSRTGSNYGYTF; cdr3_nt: TGTGCCAGCAGTTCCAGGACAGGCTCGAACTATGGCTACACCTTC
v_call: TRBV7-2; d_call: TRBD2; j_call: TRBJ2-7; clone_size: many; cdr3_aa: CASNFKGLAGSYEQYF; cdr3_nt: TGTGCCAGCAACTTCAAAGGTTTAGCGGGCTCCTACGAGCAGTACTTC
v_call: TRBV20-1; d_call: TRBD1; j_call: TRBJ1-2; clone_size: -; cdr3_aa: CSARPGQGFYGYTF; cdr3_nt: TGCAGTGCTAGACCAGGACAGGGTTTCTATGGCTACACCTTC
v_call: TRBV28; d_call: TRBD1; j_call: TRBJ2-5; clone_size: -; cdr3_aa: CASSYSGTGKTQYF; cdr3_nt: TGTGCCAGCAGTTATTCCGGGACAGGAAAGACCCAGTACTTC
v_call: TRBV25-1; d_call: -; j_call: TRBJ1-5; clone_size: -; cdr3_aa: CASFDVRNQPQHF; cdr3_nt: TGTGCTAGCTTCGACGTAAGGAATCAGCCCCAGCATTTT
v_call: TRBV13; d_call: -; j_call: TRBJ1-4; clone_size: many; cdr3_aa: CASSFRNEKLFF; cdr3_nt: TGTGCCAGCAGCTTCCGGAATGAAAAACTGTTTTTT
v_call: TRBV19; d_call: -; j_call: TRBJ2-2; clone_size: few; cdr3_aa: CASLFTGPQPTGELFF; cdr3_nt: TGTGCCAGCCTCTTCACCGGGCCTCAGCCCACCGGGGAGCTGTTTTTT
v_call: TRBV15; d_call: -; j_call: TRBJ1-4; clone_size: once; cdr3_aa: CATSRDWVRDGEEKLFF; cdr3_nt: TGTGCCACCAGCAGAGATTGGGTCCGCGACGGGGAAGAAAAACTGTTTTTT
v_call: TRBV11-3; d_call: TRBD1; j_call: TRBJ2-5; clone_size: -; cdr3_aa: CASSPRDRNQETQYF; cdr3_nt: TGTGCCAGCAGCCCACGGGACAGGAACCAAGAGACCCAGTACTTC
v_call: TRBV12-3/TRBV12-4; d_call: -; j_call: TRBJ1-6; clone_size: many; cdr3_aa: CASRGGANSPLHF; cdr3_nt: TGTGCCAGTAGGGGGGGGGCTAATTCACCCCTCCACTTT
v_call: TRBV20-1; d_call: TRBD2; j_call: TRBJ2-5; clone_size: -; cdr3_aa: CSAMGLAALQETQYF; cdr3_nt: TGCAGTGCTATGGGGCTAGCGGCCCTCCAAGAGACCCAGTACTTC
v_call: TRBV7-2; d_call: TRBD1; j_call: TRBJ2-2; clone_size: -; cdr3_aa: CATPLRTGNTGELFF; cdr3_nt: TGTGCCACCCCTCTGCGGACAGGGAACACCGGGGAGCTGTTTTTT
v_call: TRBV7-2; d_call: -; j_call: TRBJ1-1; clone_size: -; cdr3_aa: CASSPRDGATEAFF; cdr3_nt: TGTGCCAGCAGCCCACGGGACGGGGCCACTGAAGCTTTCTTT
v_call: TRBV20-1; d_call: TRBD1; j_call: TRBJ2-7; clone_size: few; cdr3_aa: CSAHFGGQGFEQYF; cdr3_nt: TGCAGTGCCCACTTTGGGGGACAGGGCTTCGAGCAGTACTTC
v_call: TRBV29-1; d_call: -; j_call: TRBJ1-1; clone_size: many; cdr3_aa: CSPLLGTEAFF; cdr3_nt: TGCAGCCCCTTGTTGGGCACTGAAGCTTTCTTT
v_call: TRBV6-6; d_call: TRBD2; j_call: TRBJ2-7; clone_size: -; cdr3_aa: CASSYSTSGNYEQYF; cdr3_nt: TGTGCCAGCAGTTACTCGACTAGCGGGAACTACGAGCAGTACTTC
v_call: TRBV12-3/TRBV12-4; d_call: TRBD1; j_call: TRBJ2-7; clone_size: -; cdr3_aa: CASSSDRGVRGLYF; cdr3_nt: TGTGCCAGCAGTTCGGACAGGGGGGTCCGGGGCCTGTACTTC
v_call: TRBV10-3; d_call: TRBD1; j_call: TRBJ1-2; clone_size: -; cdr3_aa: CAISATGTRKGYTF; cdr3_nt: TGTGCCATCAGTGCGACAGGGACTAGGAAGGGCTACACCTTC
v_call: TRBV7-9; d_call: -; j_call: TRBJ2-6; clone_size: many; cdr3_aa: CASRHAGANVLTF; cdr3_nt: TGTGCCAGCCGGCATGCTGGGGCCAACGTCCTGACTTTC
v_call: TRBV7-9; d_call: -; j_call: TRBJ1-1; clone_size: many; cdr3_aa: CASSYRPKATEAFF; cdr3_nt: TGTGCCAGCAGCTACCGACCTAAGGCCACTGAAGCTTTCTTT